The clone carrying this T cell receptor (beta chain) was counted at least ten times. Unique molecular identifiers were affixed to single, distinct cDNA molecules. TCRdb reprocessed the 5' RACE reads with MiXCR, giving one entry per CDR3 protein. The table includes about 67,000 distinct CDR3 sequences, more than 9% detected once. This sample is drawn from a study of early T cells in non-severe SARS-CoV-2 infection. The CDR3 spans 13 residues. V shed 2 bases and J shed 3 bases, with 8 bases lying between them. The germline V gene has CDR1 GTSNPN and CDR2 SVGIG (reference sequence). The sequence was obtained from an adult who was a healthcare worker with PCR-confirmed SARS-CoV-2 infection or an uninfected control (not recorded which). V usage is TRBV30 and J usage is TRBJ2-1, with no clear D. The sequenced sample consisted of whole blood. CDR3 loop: CAWSSAFYNEQFF. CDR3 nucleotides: TGTGCCTGGAGTTCCGCCTTCTACAATGAGCAGTTCTTC.